This T cell receptor (beta chain) was sequenced during a study of blood T cell repertoires in COVID-19. Under the authors' procedure: How many nucleated cells were present was estimated from reference gene primer amplification. Assay: immunoSEQ multiplex PCR; the TCRdb copy retains only in-frame clones and omits some. That table supplies the V and J calls and clone size; D and trimming were determined from the DNA. Here the sample spans tens of thousands of clones, approximately 84% being singletons. V gave up 4 bases and J gave up 0 bases, with 5 bases separating them. Germline values: CDR1 SGDLS, CDR2 YYNGEE. The CDR3 has 13 amino acids.

This chain connects TRBV9 to TRBJ1-3; D gene ambiguous. This clonotype originated in a woman aged 80 or over with acute or convalescent COVID-19. Material for sequencing was peripheral blood. CDR3 bases: TGTGCCAGCAGCCGAGACTCTGGAAACACCATATATTTT. Amino acids: CASSRDSGNTIYF.